The 19 T cell receptor beta chains presented below share a single source sample, sequenced in a study of blood T cell repertoires in COVID-19. Using immunoSEQ multiplex PCR, the repertoire was profiled, and TCRdb retains in-frame clones only, with some absent. The profile covers 250,000 to 350,000 clones, with 87% appearing a single time and roughly 2% taken by the ten largest. Sequencing was performed on peripheral blood. These receptors all come from a woman between 45 and 60 years old who had recovered from COVID-19.

The rearrangement links TRBV30 to TRBJ2-5; no firm D call. Germline-derived CDR1 and CDR2 are GTSNPN and SVGIG (reference sequence). The CDR3 is 11 residues long. The V end lost 4 bases, the J end lost 5 bases, and 8 bases lay between the germline ends. CDR3 in amino acids: CAWTTRETQYF. CDR3 in DNA: TGTGCCTGGACTACGAGGGAGACCCAGTACTTC. The full variable domain, rest sourced from reference TRBV30 and TRBJ2-5, is SQTIHQWPATLVQPVGSPLSLECTVEGTSNPNLYWYRQAAGRGLQLLFYSVGIGQISSEVPQNLSASRPQDRQFILSSKKLLLSDSGFYLCAWTTRETQYFGPGTRLLVL.

In DNA, the CDR3 is TGTGCCATCAGTAGCGGGACTAGCGGGGAAATCACCGGGGAGCTGTTTTTT. The encoded protein is CAISSGTSGEITGELFF. The rearrangement uses TRBV10-3 and TRBJ2-2; TRBD2 aligns across 13 bases. The V segment lost 5 bases and the J segment 4 bases; nucleotides outside the gene matches: 7. Germline V gene sequence: CDR1 ENHRY, CDR2 SYGVKD. The CDR3 has 17 amino acids.

The gene calls are TRBV7-9 and TRBJ2-7; possibly TRBD1 for D (6 bases). The CDR3 is made up of 16 amino acids. Trimming shortened V by 3 bases and J by 0 bases, and 15 bases separated the two germline ends. CDR1 and CDR2 (germline): SEHNR, FQNEAQ (reference sequence). The CDR3 protein is CASSFFRTESSYEQYF. CDR3 nucleotide sequence: TGTGCCAGCAGCTTCTTCCGGACAGAGAGCTCCTACGAGCAGTACTTC.

The rearrangement links TRBV2 to TRBJ2-1; 12 bases align to TRBD2. After removal of 4 bases from V and 2 bases from J, the junction contained 3 bases not matched to a gene. CDR3 length equals 16 residues. Germline V gene lookup returns CDR1 SNHLY and CDR2 FYNNEI. CDR3 coding DNA: TGTGCCAGCAGTGGGGGACTAGCGGGCCCCTACAATGAGCAGTTCTTC. Translated, it gives CASSGGLAGPYNEQFF. Looking up the rest from reference TRBV2 and TRBJ2-1 gives the full variable domain: EPEVTQTPSHQVTQMGQEVILRCVPISNHLYFYWYRQILGQKVEFLVSFYNNEISEKSEIFDDQFSVERPDGSNFTLKIRSTKLEDSAMYFCASSGGLAGPYNEQFFGPGTRLTVL.

This chain links TRBV5-4 with TRBJ1-1; TRBD1 matches 8 bases. Germline CDR1 and CDR2: SGHNT and YYREEE (reference sequence). The CDR3 runs 13 residues. The V gene end was trimmed by 5 bases and the J gene end by 7 bases; junction bases not matched to a gene: 7. DNA of the CDR3: TGTGCCAGCAGACAGGGGGTGGCAGGTGAAGCTTTCTTT. This encodes CASRQGVAGEAFF.

This chain connects TRBV24-1 to TRBJ2-3, with 11 positions matching TRBD2. CDR1 is KGHDR, CDR2 SFDVKD, per germline. The CDR3 totals 18 residues. Trimming cost V 4 bases and J 3 bases; bases outside gene matches: 11. CDR3 DNA: TGTGCCACCAGTGACTTTCCCTTAGCGGGAGGGGGAACAGATACGCAGTATTTT. Translated, it gives CATSDFPLAGGGTDTQYF.

The DNA of the CDR3 is TGTGCCAGCACCCGAGGATTACAGGGGGCTGAAGCTTTCTTT. It translates to CASTRGLQGAEAFF. The chain joins TRBV9 to TRBJ1-1, with TRBD1 matching over 8 bases. The CDR3 spans 14 residues. After removal of 6 bases from V and 6 bases from J, the junction contained 10 bases not matched to a gene. The germline gives CDR1 SGDLS, CDR2 YYNGEE.

This clone was found a few times. This sequence joins TRBV25-1 and TRBJ1-2, with 8 bases lining up with TRBD1. V trimming: 5 bases; J trimming: 4 bases; junction bases outside the gene matches: 3. The V gene's germline CDR1 is MGHDK and CDR2 SYGVNS. The CDR3 spans 13 residues. CDR3 nucleotides: TGTGCCAGCAGTAAAGGGACAGGCTATGGCTACACCTTC. Translating gives CASSKGTGYGYTF.

This clone was seen once. V usage is TRBV7-3 and J usage is TRBJ1-1; D gene unclear. V was pared by 3 bases and J by 0 bases, with 5 bases between. This CDR3 is 13 amino acids long. Germline CDR1 is SGHTA and CDR2 is FQGTGA. The CDR3: CASSFRMNTEAFF. The CDR3, as DNA: TGTGCCAGCAGCTTTCGTATGAACACTGAAGCTTTCTTT.

The chain uses TRBV4-3 and TRBJ2-7, with unresolved D. Trimming took off 1 base at V and 0 bases at J, with 10 bases between the two ends. The CDR3 runs to 15 residues. Germline V gene lookup returns CDR1 LGHNA and CDR2 YSLEER. CDR3 sequence (DNA): TGCGCCAGCAGCCAAGTTCCCAGCGTCTCCTACGAGCAGTACTTC. This codes for CASSQVPSVSYEQYF.

The chain couples TRBV9 to TRBJ2-2; D is unclear. The CDR3 loop spans 13 amino acids. The germline CDR1 and CDR2 sequences are SGDLS and YYNGEE. V was cut by 1 base and J by 6 bases, with 7 bases left in between. The CDR3 DNA reads TGTGCCAGCAGCGTATTATTCGCCGGGGAGCTGTTTTTT. It specifies CASSVLFAGELFF.

This sequence joins TRBV28 and TRBJ2-7, with D possibly being TRBD1 (6 bases). V was cut by 6 bases and J by 5 bases, with 20 bases left in between. Germline CDR1 and CDR2: MDHEN and SYDVKM. This CDR3 spans 15 amino acids. The CDR3 is CASSPTHTGINEQYF. In DNA form, the CDR3 reads TGTGCCAGCAGCCCTACCCATACAGGGATAAACGAGCAGTACTTC.

The V call is TRBV28, the J call TRBJ1-2, with D perhaps TRBD1 (6 bases). The CDR3 is made up of 12 amino acids. Trimming left V 6 bases short and J 8 bases short, with 13 bases between. Germline-derived CDR1 and CDR2 are MDHEN and SYDVKM. The CDR3 nucleotides are TGTGCCAGCAGGGGGGGGCCGGGCGGCTACACCTTC. This encodes CASRGGPGGYTF.

The rearrangement uses TRBV6-5 and TRBJ2-1; D is unresolved. This CDR3 spans 15 amino acids. Trimming pared 4 bases from V and 2 bases from J, leaving 12 bases between. Germline CDR1 is MNHEY and CDR2 is SVGAGI. The CDR3 loop reads CASSLLVSTYNEQFF. CDR3 nucleotides: TGTGCCAGCAGTTTACTCGTTTCTACCTACAATGAGCAGTTCTTC.

The rearrangement uses TRBV5-8 and TRBJ2-1; 10 bases match TRBD2. The junction had 10 bases not matched to a gene; V was cut back by 1 base and J by 12 bases. CDR1 SGHTS and CDR2 YDEGEE come from the germline V gene. CDR3 length: 15 residues. The CDR3 region is CASSLLPSGGMRQFF. DNA of the CDR3: TGTGCCAGCAGCTTGTTACCTAGCGGGGGTATGCGGCAGTTCTTC.

The V and J genes are TRBV6-1 and TRBJ2-2, with a possible D match to TRBD2 (7 bases). Germline V gene data show CDR1 as MNHNS and CDR2 as SASEGT. The V gene lost 7 bases and the J gene lost 6 bases, with 18 bases spanning the gap. The CDR3 totals 15 residues. CDR3 coding DNA: TGTGCCAGCACCCCCCGAGGGGGGGCATCCGGGGAGCTGTTTTTT. It encodes CASTPRGGASGELFF.

The sample holds one count of this clone. The genes are TRBV5-8 and TRBJ2-7; the match to TRBD1 covers 7 bases. In germline, CDR1 is SGHTS, CDR2 YDEGEE. This CDR3 spans 16 amino acids. V trimming: 3 bases; J trimming: 6 bases; junction bases outside the gene matches: 15. For the CDR3, the DNA is TGTGCCAGCAGCTCGTTTTTCCGGCGACAGGGAGCCGAGCAGTACTTC. This sequence encodes CASSSFFRRQGAEQYF. Looking up the rest from reference TRBV5-8 and TRBJ2-7 gives the full variable domain: EAGVTQSPTHLIKTRGQQATLRCSPISGHTSVYWYQQALGLGLQFLLWYDEGEERNRGNFPPRFSGRQFPNYSSELNVNALELEDSALYLCASSSFFRRQGAEQYFGPGTRLTVT.

The chain combines TRBV30 with TRBJ1-1; weak D call: TRBD1 (6 bases). The CDR3 length is 14 residues. CDR1 is GTSNPN, CDR2 SVGIG, per germline (reference sequence). Trimming left V 0 bases short and J 5 bases short, with 13 bases between. CDR3 sequence (DNA): TGTGCCTGGAGTGTAGTTAGGGGGGGGACTGAAGCTTTCTTT. This codes for CAWSVVRGGTEAFF.

This clone appeared a single time. The genes are TRBV6-5 and TRBJ1-2; D not certain. CDR1 and CDR2 (germline): MNHEY, SVGAGI. There are 14 residues in the CDR3. V lost 6 bases and J 8 bases, leaving 19 bases between the germline ends. Here the CDR3 DNA reads TGTGCCAGCAGCAACGGACTCCCCAAGCGGGGCTACACCTTC. This translates into CASSNGLPKRGYTF.